This TCR beta chain was found in a study of identical twins (dated by TCRdb to between 2015 and 2016). With respect to the entire study: The study deep-sequenced TCR alpha and beta repertoires from monozygotic twins, unrelated adults of various ages and cord blood to test whether fetal clonotypes persist. To rule out contamination, the twin experiments were replicated at different times with different library preparation protocols.

All donors were healthy Caucasians. The CDR3 spans 16 residues, from the cysteine through the phenylalanine. The retained sequence is limited to the CDR3, 48 bases, with the frame set at the first base. The germline V gene (reference sequence) yields SGHKS for CDR1 and YYEKEE for CDR2. As to this clonotype: Its antigen is not yet known. One end of the junction does not line up with germline, which may come from a read error.

Library generation was performed with 5' RACE. Sequencer: Illumina HiSeq 2000. A universal primer binding site was introduced by template switching, and a unique molecular identifier was present in the final cDNA, enabling accurate counting of TCR cDNA molecules. Specific primers in the conserved constant-segment region were used to synthesize first-strand cDNA for TCR alpha and beta chains. To control for contamination, every cDNA library carried two barcodes: a SMART-Mk sample barcode plus Illumina barcodes. TruSeq adapter sequences, together with Illumina sample barcodes, were added in two successive PCR steps. Sequencing of the TCR alpha and beta cDNA libraries was done on the Illumina HiSeq platform using custom primers. In the original analysis: Unique molecular identifiers were extracted from raw reads with MiGEC, and CDR3 positions were determined with MiXCR. Recombination models were inferred per individual with the repgenHMM and IGoR tools using an EM algorithm. The analysis of shared clonotypes was done with the tcR package in R, with sharing normalized by the product of cloneset sizes. To study raw recombination without the effects of thymic and clonal selection, out-of-frame nonproductive sequences were analyzed. TCRdb trimmed public reads at Q25 via fastp, called clones via MiXCR and kept in-frame beta chains. When rows share a CDR3 protein, they turn into one entry using the most common DNA and genes. The V and J calls shown here were made by TCRdb, not taken from the authors' results. The sample table contains around 1.7 million distinct CDR3 sequences; only one count was recorded for under 35% of them. The ten top clones hold less than 0.35% of the sample.

What the authors observed across the whole study: Out-of-frame TCR alpha sequences shared between twins showed an excess of low generation-probability sequences compared with coincidental sharing between unrelated individuals. Because the same donors could not be followed over many years, the conclusions relied on cross-sectional statistical analysis. Abundant cord blood beta clonotypes carried fewer insertions; young adult naive repertoires showed a weaker similar trend, while memory repertoires showed none. In beta out-of-frame sequences, excess twin sharing was weaker, because having fewer shared sequences lowered the signal-to-noise ratio. In monozygotic twins, recombination models systematically underestimated out-of-frame TCR alpha sharing, but the models matched the sharing seen between unrelated individuals. Zero-insertion analyses could be partly confounded by invariant T cells such as MAIT and iNKT, though diverse VJ usage argued against such confounding for most clonotypes.

The chain links TRBV5-5 with TRBJ2-1; 7 nucleotides in the junction match TRBD2. The sequenced sample was cord blood. The origin of this receptor is a newborn girl in good health. In nucleotide form, the sequence is TGTGCCAGCAGCTTGATTCGACTAGCCTCCCACAATGAGCAGTTCTTC. Translated, this gives CASSLIRLASHNEQFF.